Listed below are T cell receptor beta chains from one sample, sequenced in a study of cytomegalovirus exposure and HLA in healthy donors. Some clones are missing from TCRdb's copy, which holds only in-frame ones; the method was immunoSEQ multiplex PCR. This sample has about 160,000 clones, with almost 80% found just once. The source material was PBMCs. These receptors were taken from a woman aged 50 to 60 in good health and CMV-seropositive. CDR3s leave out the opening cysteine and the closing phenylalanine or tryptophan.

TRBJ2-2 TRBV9 ASSGTGGANTGELF
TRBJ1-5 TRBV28 ASHPHRVDNPQPQH
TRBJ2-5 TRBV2 ASSEQGAGDTQY
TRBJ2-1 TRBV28 ASRVRDPYNEQF
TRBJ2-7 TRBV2 ASSGTSGYEQY
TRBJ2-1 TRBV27 ASSFSISNEQF
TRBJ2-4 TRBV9 ASSVDPRGGVKNIQY
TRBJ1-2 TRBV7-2 ASSLLSFGYT
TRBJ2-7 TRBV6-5 ASSYSGGRSYEQY
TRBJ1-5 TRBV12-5 ASGLAGQPQH
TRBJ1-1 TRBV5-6 ASSFLDRMNTEAF
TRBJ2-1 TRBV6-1 ASSEADLTSGRRF
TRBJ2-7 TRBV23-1 ASSQSFRTGSSYEQY
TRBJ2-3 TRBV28 ASRGGGPATDTQY
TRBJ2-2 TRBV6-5 ASRTGGANTGELF
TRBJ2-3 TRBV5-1 ASSLEDRRAQY
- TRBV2 ASSERAVGPYEQY
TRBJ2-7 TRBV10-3 AITGQGGEQY
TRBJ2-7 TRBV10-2 ASSPDVWGRGLYEQY
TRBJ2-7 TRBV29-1 SVGGGLGSYEQY
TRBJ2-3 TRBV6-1 ASSKTGEPDTQY
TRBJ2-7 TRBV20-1 SASTGREQY
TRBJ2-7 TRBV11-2 ASSPHGRGREQY
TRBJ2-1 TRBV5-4 ASSLAGGAGSYNEQF
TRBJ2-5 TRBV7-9 ASSLEQGARETQY
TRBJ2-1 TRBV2 ASSGETSGSSYNEQF
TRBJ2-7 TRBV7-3 ASSDGGLSYEQY
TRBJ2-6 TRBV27 ASSVFGSGANVLT
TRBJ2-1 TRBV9 ASSGADSSAPYNEQF
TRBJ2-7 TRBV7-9 ASSWGLAGEPYEQY
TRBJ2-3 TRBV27 ASGQRTGQGRFLATDTQY
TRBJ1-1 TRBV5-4 ASSLAHPGEGYTEAF
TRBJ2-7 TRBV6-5 ASSYSLGTGVDEQY
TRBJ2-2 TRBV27 ATWPGRGTGELF
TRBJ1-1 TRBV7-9 ASSLGGGRGTEAF
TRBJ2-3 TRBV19 ASSFTGGVTDTQY
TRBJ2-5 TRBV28 ASSSPGGQETQY
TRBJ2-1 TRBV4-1 ASSQGFLSGGFTNEQF
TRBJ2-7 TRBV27 ASSLSLRRGGNYEQY
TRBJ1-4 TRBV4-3 ASSRDRAATNEKLF
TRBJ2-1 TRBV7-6 ASSSTSRTNEQF
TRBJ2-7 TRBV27 ASRGLAGNYEQY
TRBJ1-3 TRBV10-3 ATDSGASGNTIY